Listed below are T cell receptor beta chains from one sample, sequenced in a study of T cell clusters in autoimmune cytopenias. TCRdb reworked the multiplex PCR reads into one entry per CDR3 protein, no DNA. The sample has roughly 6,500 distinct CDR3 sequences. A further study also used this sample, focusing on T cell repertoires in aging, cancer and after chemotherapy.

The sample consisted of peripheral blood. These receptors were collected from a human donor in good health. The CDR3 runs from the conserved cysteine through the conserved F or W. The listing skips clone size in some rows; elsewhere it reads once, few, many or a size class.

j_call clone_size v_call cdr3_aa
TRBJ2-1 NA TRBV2 CASSVGTGESETQYF
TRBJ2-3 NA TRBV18 CASSPQGGGTQYF
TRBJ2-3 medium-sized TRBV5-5 CASCRVHTDTQYF
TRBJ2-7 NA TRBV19 CASSRAGGQGSYKQYF
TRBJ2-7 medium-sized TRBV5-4 CASSLALGNPFSEQYF
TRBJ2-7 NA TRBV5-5 CASASGPGSYEQYF
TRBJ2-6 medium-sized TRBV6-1 CASSGRGGSGANVLTF
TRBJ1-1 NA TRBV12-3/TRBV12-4 CASSFTGNTEAFF
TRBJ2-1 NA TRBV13 CASSEGSASGGALLYNEQFF
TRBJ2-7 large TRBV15 CATSRWGGEEQYF
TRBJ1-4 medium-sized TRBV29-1 CSVRGVMKTEKLFF
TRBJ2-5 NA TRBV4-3 CASSQGGTSVIETQYF
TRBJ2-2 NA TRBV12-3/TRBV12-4 CASITGFQRTGELFF
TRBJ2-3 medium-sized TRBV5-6 CASSLVRNTDTQYF
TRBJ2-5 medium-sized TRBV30 CAWSKAGTRRETQYF
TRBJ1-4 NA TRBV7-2 CASSLWGATNEKLFF
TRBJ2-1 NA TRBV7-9 CASSLPGLAGGPTDEQFF
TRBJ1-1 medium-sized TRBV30 CACRTENTEAFF
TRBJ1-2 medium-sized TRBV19 CASITTRGRSYGYTF
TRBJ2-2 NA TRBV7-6 CASSLGNTGELFF
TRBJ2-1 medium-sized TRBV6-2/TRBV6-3 CASTTGAEQFF
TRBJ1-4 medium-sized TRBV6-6 CASSRGVGSEKLFF